These 3 T cell receptor beta chains share one sample of origin, sequenced in a study of PD-1 blockade in classical Hodgkin lymphoma. The protocol was immunoSEQ multiplex PCR, while the TCRdb copy is restricted to in-frame clones and leaves out a portion. The data contain fewer than 9,000 clones, 87% of them singletons. Time point denoted: cycle 4 day 1 (C4D1), after five to seven weeks of nivolumab. All the patients suffered relapse after autologous stem cell transplantation, and brentuximab vedotin exposure differed. The sample in question was peripheral blood mononuclear cells (PBMCs), obtained before the fourth cycle of nivolumab. These receptors were obtained from a human donor with classical Hodgkin lymphoma.

In this sample, this clone turned up a few times. The chain joins TRBV6-1 to TRBJ2-5, with D perhaps TRBD1 or TRBD2 (5 bases each). V shed 5 bases and J shed 5 bases, with 15 bases lying between them. There are 14 residues in the CDR3. Germline V lookup: CDR1 MNHNS, CDR2 SASEGT. In DNA, the CDR3 is TGTGCCAGCAGTCTCGGGGCCCCCCGTGAGACCCAGTACTTC. As protein: CASSLGAPRETQYF.

J is TRBJ2-1 and V is TRBV2, with D hard to call. V lost 1 base to trimming and J lost 0 bases, with 7 bases between them. The V gene's germline CDR1 is SNHLY and CDR2 FYNNEI. The CDR3 has 15 amino acids. Here the CDR3 DNA reads TGTGCCAGCAGTGAAGGGCGAAGCTCCTACAATGAGCAGTTCTTC. Its protein is CASSEGRSSYNEQFF.

Remarks on this clone: Relative to the germline gene, one junction end is altered; a read error may explain this. The chain joins TRBV5-3 to TRBJ2-7; TRBD1 matches 8 bases. TRBV5-3 is filed as an ORF, its function uncertain. This CDR3 region has 15 residues. CDR3 DNA: TGTGCCAGCAGCTTTGTGACAGGGGTTAGGTACGAGCAGTACTTC. Protein sequence: CASSFVTGVRYEQYF.